A single TCR beta chain is shown here with its context. Its antigen is still unknown. The record originates from a study of healthy donors' naive CD4 and CD8 T cells. Study-wide findings and caveats: Positive CDR3 charge linked to CD4+ cells, negative to CD8+ cells. A reported CD4+/CD8+ bias affected most V and J genes in naive cells.

Trimming took off 1 base at V and 0 bases at J, with 13 bases between the two ends. The CDR3 is made up of 16 amino acids. Germline V lookup: CDR1 LGHNA, CDR2 YSLEER. TCR libraries were built from around 0.45 ug of total RNA by linear amplification. TCRdb reprocessed the reads with MiXCR, giving one entry per CDR3 protein. The sample carries approximately 180,000 distinct CDR3 sequences, nearly 75% recorded once. J is TRBJ2-7 and V is TRBV4-3; the D is unclear. Input material: naive CD4+ and CD8+ T cells sorted from blood, pooled from several donors. This clonotype originated in a pool of human donors in good health; the sample pools cells from several healthy donors. CDR3 residues: CASSQGPEWISYEQYF. As DNA, the CDR3 is TGCGCCAGCAGCCAAGGGCCGGAGTGGATCTCCTACGAGCAGTACTTC.